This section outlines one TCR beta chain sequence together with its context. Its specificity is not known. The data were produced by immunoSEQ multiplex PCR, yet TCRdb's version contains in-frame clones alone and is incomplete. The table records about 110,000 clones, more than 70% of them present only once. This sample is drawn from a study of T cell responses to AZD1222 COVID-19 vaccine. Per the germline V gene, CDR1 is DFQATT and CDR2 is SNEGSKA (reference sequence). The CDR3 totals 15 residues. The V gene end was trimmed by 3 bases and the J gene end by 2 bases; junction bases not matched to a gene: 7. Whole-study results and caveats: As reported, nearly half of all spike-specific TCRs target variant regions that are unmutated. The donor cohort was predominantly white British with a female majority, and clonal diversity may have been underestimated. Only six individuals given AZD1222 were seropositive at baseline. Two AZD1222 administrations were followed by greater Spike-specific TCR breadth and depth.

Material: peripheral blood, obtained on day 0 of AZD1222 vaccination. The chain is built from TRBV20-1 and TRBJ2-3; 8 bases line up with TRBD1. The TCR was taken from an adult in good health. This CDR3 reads CSASPRGPPTDTQYF. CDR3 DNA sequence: TGCAGTGCTAGTCCCAGGGGGCCACCCACAGATACGCAGTATTTT.